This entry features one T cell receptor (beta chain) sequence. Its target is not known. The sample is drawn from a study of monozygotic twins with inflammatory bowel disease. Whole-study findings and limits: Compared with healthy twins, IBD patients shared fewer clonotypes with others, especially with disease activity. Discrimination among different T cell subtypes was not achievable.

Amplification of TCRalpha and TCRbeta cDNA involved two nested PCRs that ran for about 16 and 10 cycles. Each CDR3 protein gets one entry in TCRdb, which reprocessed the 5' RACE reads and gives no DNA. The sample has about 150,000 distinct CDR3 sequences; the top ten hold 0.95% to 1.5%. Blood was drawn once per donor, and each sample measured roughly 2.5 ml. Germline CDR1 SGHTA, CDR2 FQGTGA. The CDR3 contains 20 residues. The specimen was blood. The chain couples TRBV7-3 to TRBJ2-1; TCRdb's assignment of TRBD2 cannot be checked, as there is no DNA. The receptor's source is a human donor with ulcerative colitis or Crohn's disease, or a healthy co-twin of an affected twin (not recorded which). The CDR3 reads CASSLGVLAANPSSYNEQFF.